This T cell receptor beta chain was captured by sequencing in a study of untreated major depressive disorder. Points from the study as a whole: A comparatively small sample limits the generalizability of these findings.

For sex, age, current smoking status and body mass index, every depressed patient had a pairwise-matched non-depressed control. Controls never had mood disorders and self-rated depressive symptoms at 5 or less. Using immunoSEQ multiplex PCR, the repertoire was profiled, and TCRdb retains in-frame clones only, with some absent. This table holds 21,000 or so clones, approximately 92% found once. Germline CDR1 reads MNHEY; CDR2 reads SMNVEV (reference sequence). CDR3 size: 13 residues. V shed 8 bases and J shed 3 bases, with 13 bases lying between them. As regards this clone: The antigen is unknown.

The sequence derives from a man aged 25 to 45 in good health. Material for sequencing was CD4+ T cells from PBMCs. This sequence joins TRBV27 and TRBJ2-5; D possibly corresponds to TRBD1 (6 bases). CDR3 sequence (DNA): TGTGCCAGCGACCACAGGGAGAAAGAGACCCAGTACTTC. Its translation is CASDHREKETQYF.